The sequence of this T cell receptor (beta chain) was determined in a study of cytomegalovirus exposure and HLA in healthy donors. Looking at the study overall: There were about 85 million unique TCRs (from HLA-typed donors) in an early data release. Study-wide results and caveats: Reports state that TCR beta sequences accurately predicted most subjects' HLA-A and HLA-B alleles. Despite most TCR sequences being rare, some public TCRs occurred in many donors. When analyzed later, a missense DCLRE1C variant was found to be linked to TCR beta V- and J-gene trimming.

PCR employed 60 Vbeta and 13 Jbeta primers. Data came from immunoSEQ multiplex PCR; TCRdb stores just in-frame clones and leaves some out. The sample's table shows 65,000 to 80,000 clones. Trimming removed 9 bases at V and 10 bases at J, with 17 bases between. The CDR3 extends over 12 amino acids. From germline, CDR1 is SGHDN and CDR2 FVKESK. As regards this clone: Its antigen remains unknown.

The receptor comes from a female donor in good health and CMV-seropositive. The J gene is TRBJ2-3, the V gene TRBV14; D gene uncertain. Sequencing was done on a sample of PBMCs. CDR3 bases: TGTGCCAGTTCTCCCGGCGGTGGTCCGCAGTATTTT. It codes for CASSPGGGPQYF.